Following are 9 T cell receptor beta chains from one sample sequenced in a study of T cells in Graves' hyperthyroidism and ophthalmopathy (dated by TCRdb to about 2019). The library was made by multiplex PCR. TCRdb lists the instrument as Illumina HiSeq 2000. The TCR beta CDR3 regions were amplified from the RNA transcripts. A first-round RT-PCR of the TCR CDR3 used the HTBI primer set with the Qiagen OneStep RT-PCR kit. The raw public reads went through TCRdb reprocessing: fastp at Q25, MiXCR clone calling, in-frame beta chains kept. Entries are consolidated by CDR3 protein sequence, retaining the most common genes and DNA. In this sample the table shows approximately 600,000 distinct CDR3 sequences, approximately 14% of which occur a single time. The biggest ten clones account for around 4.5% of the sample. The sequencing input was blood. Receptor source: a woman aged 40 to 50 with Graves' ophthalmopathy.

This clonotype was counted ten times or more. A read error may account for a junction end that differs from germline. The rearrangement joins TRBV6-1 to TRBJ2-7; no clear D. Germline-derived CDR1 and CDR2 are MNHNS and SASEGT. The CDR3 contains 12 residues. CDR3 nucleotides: TGTGCCAACAGTGTTCTTTCCGCAGAGCAGTACTTC. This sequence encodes CANSVLSAEQYF.

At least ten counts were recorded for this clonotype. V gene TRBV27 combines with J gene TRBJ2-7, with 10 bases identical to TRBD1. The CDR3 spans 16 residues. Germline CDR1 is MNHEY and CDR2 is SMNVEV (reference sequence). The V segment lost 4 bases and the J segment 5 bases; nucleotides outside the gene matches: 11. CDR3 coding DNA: TGTGCCAGCAGTTGGACCCCGGGACAGGGGCCCCACGAGCAGTACTTC. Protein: CASSWTPGQGPHEQYF.

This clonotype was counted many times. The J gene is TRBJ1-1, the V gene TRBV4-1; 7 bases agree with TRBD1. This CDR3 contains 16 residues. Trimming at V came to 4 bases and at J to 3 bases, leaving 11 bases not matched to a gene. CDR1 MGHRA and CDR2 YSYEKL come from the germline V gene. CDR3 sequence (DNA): TGCGCCAGCAGCCTTAGACCAGGGGGTGGGGACACTGAAGCTTTCTTT. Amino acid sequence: CASSLRPGGGDTEAFF.

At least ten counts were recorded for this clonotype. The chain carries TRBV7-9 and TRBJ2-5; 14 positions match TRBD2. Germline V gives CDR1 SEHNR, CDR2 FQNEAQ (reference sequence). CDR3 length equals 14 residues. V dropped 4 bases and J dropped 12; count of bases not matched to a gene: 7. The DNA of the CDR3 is TGTGCCAGCAGCTACGGGACTAGCGGGAGACCGGAGTACTTC. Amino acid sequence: CASSYGTSGRPEYF.

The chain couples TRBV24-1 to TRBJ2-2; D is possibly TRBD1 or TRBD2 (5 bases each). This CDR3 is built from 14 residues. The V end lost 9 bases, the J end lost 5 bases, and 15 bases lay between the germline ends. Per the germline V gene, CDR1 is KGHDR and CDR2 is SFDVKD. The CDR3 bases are TGTGCCACCGGGGGACCAGAAGGAACCGGGGAGCTGTTTTTT. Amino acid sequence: CATGGPEGTGELFF.

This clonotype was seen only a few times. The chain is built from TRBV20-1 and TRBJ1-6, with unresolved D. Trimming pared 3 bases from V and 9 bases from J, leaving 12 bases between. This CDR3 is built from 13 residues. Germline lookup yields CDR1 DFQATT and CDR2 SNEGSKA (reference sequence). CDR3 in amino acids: CSARAGSGSPLHF. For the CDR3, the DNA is TGCAGTGCTAGGGCGGGGAGCGGTTCACCCCTCCACTTT.

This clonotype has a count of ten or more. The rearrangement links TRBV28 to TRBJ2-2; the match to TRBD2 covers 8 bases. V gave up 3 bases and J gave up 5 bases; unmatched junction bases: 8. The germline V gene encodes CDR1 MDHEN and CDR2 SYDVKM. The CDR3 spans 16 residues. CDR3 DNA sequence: TGTGCCAGCAGTTTGATGAGCGGGAGTGGTACCGGGGAGCTGTTTTTT. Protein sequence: CASSLMSGSGTGELFF.

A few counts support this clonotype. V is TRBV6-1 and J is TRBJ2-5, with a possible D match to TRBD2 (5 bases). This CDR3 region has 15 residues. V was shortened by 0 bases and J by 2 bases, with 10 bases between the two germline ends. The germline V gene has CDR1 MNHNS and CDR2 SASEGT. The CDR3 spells CASSEALRVQETQYF. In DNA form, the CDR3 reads TGTGCCAGCAGTGAAGCGCTGAGGGTACAAGAGACCCAGTACTTC.

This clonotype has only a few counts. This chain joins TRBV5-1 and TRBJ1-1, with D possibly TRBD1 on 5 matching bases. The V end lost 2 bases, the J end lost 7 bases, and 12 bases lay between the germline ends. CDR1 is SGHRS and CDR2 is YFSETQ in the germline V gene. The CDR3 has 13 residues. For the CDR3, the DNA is TGCGCCAGCAGCTTCTACCAGGGTGGTGAAGCTTTCTTT. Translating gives CASSFYQGGEAFF.